Presented here are 22 T cell receptor beta chains from one specimen sequenced in a study of identical twins. TCRdb used MiXCR to reprocess the 5' RACE reads, holding one entry per CDR3 protein. The table shows about 150,000 distinct CDR3 sequences, with under 4.5% occurring only once. Material for sequencing was memory T cells sorted from blood. Receptors originate from a man aged 18-30 years in good health.

This clonotype was detected many times. V usage is TRBV24-1 and J usage is TRBJ2-2, with 9 bases matching TRBD2. The CDR3 is made up of 17 amino acids. Unmatched junction bases numbered 12, after V lost 4 bases and J lost 7 bases. Germline loops: CDR1 KGHDR, CDR2 SFDVKD. CDR3 region: CATSDRGVAGVNGELFF. The CDR3 DNA reads as TGTGCCACCAGTGACCGCGGGGTAGCGGGAGTTAACGGGGAGCTGTTTTTT.

In this sample, this clonotype turned up many times. V usage is TRBV5-1 and J usage is TRBJ1-1; D might be TRBD1 (6 bases). With 3 bases removed from V and 3 bases from J, the gap between germline ends came to 15 bases. The CDR3 spans 15 residues. Germline-derived CDR1 and CDR2 are SGHRS and YFSETQ. The DNA of the CDR3 is TGCGCCAGCAGCTCGTTAACTGGGGGCTACACTGAAGCTTTCTTT. This encodes CASSSLTGGYTEAFF. The entire variable domain, with the rest obtained from reference TRBV5-1 and TRBJ1-1, is as follows: KAGVTQTPRYLIKTRGQQVTLSCSPISGHRSVSWYQQTPGQGLQFLFEYFSETQRNKGNFPGRFSGRQFSNSRSEMNVSTLELGDSALYLCASSSLTGGYTEAFFGQGTRLTVV.

Many counts were recorded for this clonotype. The J gene is TRBJ2-1, the V gene TRBV20-1, with 8 bases matching TRBD2. Looked up from germline, CDR1 is DFQATT and CDR2 is SNEGSKA (reference sequence). This CDR3 has 16 residues. Trimming cost V 5 bases and J 5 bases; bases outside gene matches: 14. The CDR3 nucleotides read TGCAGTGCTGGGGCTTCCACTAGCGGTACTAACAATGAGCAGTTCTTC. This encodes CSAGASTSGTNNEQFF.

In this sample, this clonotype turned up many times. The rearrangement joins TRBV5-1 to TRBJ2-2; 8 bases line up with TRBD2. Germline loops: CDR1 SGHRS, CDR2 YFSETQ. With 5 bases clipped from V and 4 bases from J, the junction kept 1 base outside the gene matches. The length of the CDR3 is 13 residues. CDR3 sequence reads: CASRTSGTGELFF. For the CDR3, the DNA is TGCGCCAGCAGAACTAGCGGCACCGGGGAGCTGTTTTTT.

This clonotype has more than one count but fewer than ten. The chain carries TRBV12-2 and TRBJ1-1; the DNA was not used to check the table's D call, TRBD1. TRBV12-2 is a known pseudogene. This CDR3 has 14 amino acids. Here the CDR3 reads CASRTDSENTEAFF. DNA for the CDR3: TGTGCAAGTCGGACCGACAGTGAGAACACTGAAGCTTTCTTT.

This clonotype was picked up many times. The CDR3 spells CASSFRANTGELFF. CDR3 in DNA: TGTGCCAGCAGCTTCCGGGCTAACACCGGGGAGCTGTTTTTT. The chain couples TRBV9 to TRBJ2-2; no reliable D call. Per the germline V gene, CDR1 is SGDLS and CDR2 is YYNGEE. Trimming took 4 bases from V and 2 from J, leaving 9 bases between them. The CDR3 runs to 14 residues.

In this sample, this clonotype turned up many times. The chain couples TRBV7-9 to TRBJ2-4, with a possible D match to TRBD2 (6 bases). Trimming pared 4 bases from V and 0 bases from J, leaving 7 bases between. The CDR3 extends over 14 amino acids. Germline CDR1 reads SEHNR; CDR2 reads FQNEAQ (reference sequence). The DNA of the CDR3 is TGTGCCAGCAGCTCGGGACTAGCCAAAAACATTCAGTACTTC. Amino acids: CASSSGLAKNIQYF.

Ten or more counts support this clonotype. The chain joins TRBV5-5 to TRBJ2-1; 7 nucleotides match TRBD2. The CDR3 totals 16 residues. The V segment lost 7 bases and the J segment 0 bases; nucleotides outside the gene matches: 10. The germline V gene has CDR1 SGHKS and CDR2 YYEKEE (reference sequence). This chain's CDR3 is CASGGGSGYSYNEQFF. CDR3 DNA sequence: TGTGCCAGCGGGGGGGGTAGCGGATACTCCTACAATGAGCAGTTCTTC.

This clonotype was counted at least ten times. The chain carries TRBV5-1 and TRBJ2-3; the match to TRBD2 covers 13 bases. The CDR3 loop spans 16 amino acids. V was pared by 4 bases and J by 3 bases, with 5 bases of the junction left unmatched. CDR1 and CDR2 from the germline V gene are SGHRS and YFSETQ. CDR3 sequence reads: CASSRGTSGETDTQYF. The DNA of the CDR3 is TGCGCCAGCAGCCGAGGGACTAGCGGGGAAACAGATACGCAGTATTTT. Full variable domain (remainder filled in from reference TRBV5-1 and TRBJ2-3): KAGVTQTPRYLIKTRGQQVTLSCSPISGHRSVSWYQQTPGQGLQFLFEYFSETQRNKGNFPGRFSGRQFSNSRSEMNVSTLELGDSALYLCASSRGTSGETDTQYFGPGTRLTVL.

This clonotype appeared many times. The V and J genes are TRBV6-2 or TRBV6-3 and TRBJ2-7, with TRBD1 as a possible D gene (6 bases). Germline V gene lookup returns CDR1 MNHEY and CDR2 SVGEGT. V was clipped by 0 bases and J by 5 bases, with 11 bases between them. This CDR3 is 14 amino acids long. The chain's CDR3 is CASSYSGQVNEQYF. CDR3 DNA: TGTGCCAGCAGTTACTCGGGACAAGTAAACGAGCAGTACTTC.

In its sample, this clonotype was seen many times. The chain uses TRBV5-1 and TRBJ2-2; TRBD1 or TRBD2 may be the D gene (7 bases each). The CDR3 contains 17 residues. Germline V lookup: CDR1 SGHRS, CDR2 YFSETQ. V gave up 6 bases and J gave up 1 base, with 19 bases separating them. For the CDR3, the DNA is TGCGCCAGCACCTTCCGGAGCGGGACAGAGAACACCGGGGAGCTGTTTTTT. Its protein is CASTFRSGTENTGELFF.

Ten or more counts support this clonotype. The V call is TRBV9, the J call TRBJ2-1; the D is unclear. V lost 0 bases to trimming and J lost 0 bases, with 16 bases between them. The germline CDR1 and CDR2 sequences are SGDLS and YYNGEE. This CDR3 contains 18 residues. The CDR3 coding sequence is TGTGCCAGCAGCGTAGGCTCGCCCCGGGCCAGCTCCTACAATGAGCAGTTCTTC. This gives the protein CASSVGSPRASSYNEQFF.

This clonotype was seen many times. An end of the junction differs from the germline gene, which may be a read error. The chain couples TRBV14 to TRBJ2-3; D uncertain. This CDR3 contains 13 residues. CDR1 is SGHDN and CDR2 is FVKESK in the germline V gene. The CDR3 reads CASSQDFRKTVEF. CDR3 in DNA: TGTGCCAGCAGCCAAGATTTTCGCAAAACGGTCGAATTT.

This clonotype was recorded many times. The genes are TRBV6-2 or TRBV6-3 and TRBJ1-5; TRBD1 aligns across 7 bases. The V gene end was trimmed by 2 bases and the J gene end by 2 bases; junction bases not matched to a gene: 9. The CDR3 runs 17 residues. Looked up from germline, CDR1 is MNHEY and CDR2 is SVGEGT. CDR3 in amino acids: CASSYALTGDGNQPQHF. CDR3 in DNA: TGTGCCAGCAGTTACGCACTAACAGGGGACGGCAATCAGCCCCAGCATTTT.

This clonotype has ten or more counts. V and J are TRBV7-9 and TRBJ2-2; 7 bases are shared with TRBD2. The CDR3 sequence is 16 residues long. Germline V gives CDR1 SEHNR, CDR2 FQNEAQ (reference sequence). J lost 6 bases, V lost 0 bases, and 7 bases had no gene match. The CDR3 region has the DNA TGTGCCAGCAGCTTAGCGAGTGGCGGGAGTCCCGGGGAGCTGTTTTTT. Translating it yields CASSLASGGSPGELFF.

In its sample, this clonotype was seen many times. The chain has TRBV28 and TRBJ2-7; D is possibly TRBD1 (5 bases). CDR3 length: 13 amino acids. CDR1 MDHEN and CDR2 SYDVKM come from the germline V gene. V was clipped by 4 bases and J by 10 bases, with 17 bases between them. Here the CDR3 DNA reads TGTGCCAGCAGTTCCCCCAGGGTACCCATACAGTACTTC. Translated, it gives CASSSPRVPIQYF.

The chain combines TRBV5-1 with TRBJ2-1; 9 positions match TRBD1. Germline CDR1 is SGHRS and CDR2 is YFSETQ. Trimming at V came to 1 base and at J to 5 bases, leaving 16 bases not matched to a gene. This CDR3 comprises 19 residues. CDR3 amino acids: CASSLFGTGSSPWDNEQFF. The CDR3 nucleotides read TGCGCCAGCAGCTTGTTCGGGACAGGGAGCAGTCCTTGGGACAATGAGCAGTTCTTC.

This clonotype was counted ten times or more. The genes are TRBV27 and TRBJ2-7; the match to TRBD1 covers 10 bases. Germline lookup yields CDR1 MNHEY and CDR2 SMNVEV (reference sequence). This CDR3 region has 15 residues. Trimming removed 6 bases from V and 3 bases from J; junction bases left unmatched: 8. Here the CDR3 DNA reads TGTGCCAGCAGCTTGACGTGGACAGGGGGCTACGAGCAGTACTTC. It is translated as CASSLTWTGGYEQYF.

This clonotype was observed at least ten times. This chain connects TRBV12-3 or TRBV12-4 to TRBJ2-1, with TRBD2 identical over 8 bases. V shed 3 bases, J shed 7 bases, and the junction held 20 bases outside the gene matches. This CDR3 comprises 19 residues. The CDR3 sequence: CASSLKLADWALKVNEQFF. CDR3 DNA sequence: TGTGCCAGCAGTTTGAAACTAGCGGATTGGGCCCTAAAGGTGAATGAGCAGTTCTTC.

This clonotype appeared many times. The chain is built from TRBV20-1 and TRBJ2-5, with TRBD2 identical over 7 bases. The J segment lost 4 bases and the V segment lost 6 bases, leaving 5 bases of the junction unmatched. This CDR3 is built from 12 residues. Germline V gives CDR1 DFQATT, CDR2 SNEGSKA (reference sequence). In DNA form, the CDR3 reads TGCAGTGCCCGGGGGGTTGGAGAGACCCAGTACTTC. Its translation: CSARGVGETQYF.

This clonotype has at least ten counts. The rearrangement links TRBV5-1 to TRBJ2-7; no firm D call. This CDR3 region has 14 residues. Deletions cut 0 bases from V and 1 base from J, with 8 bases between. Germline CDR1 and CDR2: SGHRS and YFSETQ. The CDR3 DNA follows: TGCGCCAGCAGCTTGGGGGCCGGATCCTACGAGCAGTACGTC. Its protein is CASSLGAGSYEQYV.

This clonotype appeared many times. The chain couples TRBV20-1 to TRBJ2-1; maybe TRBD2 (5 bases). V gave up 3 bases and J gave up 8 bases, with 14 bases separating them. This CDR3 spans 13 amino acids. In germline, CDR1 is DFQATT, CDR2 SNEGSKA (reference sequence). The CDR3 here is CSASLGRGDEQFF. The CDR3, as DNA: TGCAGTGCTAGTCTCGGACGGGGAGATGAGCAGTTCTTC.